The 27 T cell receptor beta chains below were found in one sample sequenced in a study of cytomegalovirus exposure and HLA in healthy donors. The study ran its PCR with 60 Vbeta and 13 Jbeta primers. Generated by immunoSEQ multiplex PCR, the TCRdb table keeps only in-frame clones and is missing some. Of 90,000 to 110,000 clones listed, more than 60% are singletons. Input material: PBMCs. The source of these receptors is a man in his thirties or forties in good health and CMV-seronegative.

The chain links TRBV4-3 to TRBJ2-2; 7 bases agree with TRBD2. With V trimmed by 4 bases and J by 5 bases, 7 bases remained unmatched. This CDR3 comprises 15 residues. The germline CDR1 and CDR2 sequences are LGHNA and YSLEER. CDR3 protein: CASSRAAGATGELFF. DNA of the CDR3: TGCGCCAGCAGCCGAGCGGCGGGAGCGACCGGGGAGCTGTTTTTT.

The CDR3 reads CASSSPLSGTGSYEQYF. CDR3 DNA: TGTGCCAGCTCCTCCCCCCTGTCCGGGACAGGCTCCTACGAGCAGTACTTC. V usage is TRBV28 and J usage is TRBJ2-7; TRBD1 matches 8 bases. The germline gives CDR1 MDHEN, CDR2 SYDVKM. The CDR3 runs to 17 residues. The V and J ends lost 8 bases and 0 bases, in that order; junction bases with no gene match: 15.

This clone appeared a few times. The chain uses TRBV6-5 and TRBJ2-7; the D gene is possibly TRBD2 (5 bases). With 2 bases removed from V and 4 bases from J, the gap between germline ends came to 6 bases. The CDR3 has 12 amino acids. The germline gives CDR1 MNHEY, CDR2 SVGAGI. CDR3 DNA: TGTGCCAGCAGTTACACGGGGTACGAGCAGTACTTC. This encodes CASSYTGYEQYF.

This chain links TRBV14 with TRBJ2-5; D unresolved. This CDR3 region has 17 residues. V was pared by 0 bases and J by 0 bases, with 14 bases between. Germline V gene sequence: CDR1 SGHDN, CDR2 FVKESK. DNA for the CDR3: TGTGCCAGCAGCCAAGATAGTAGCACACCGTACCAAGAGACCCAGTACTTC. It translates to CASSQDSSTPYQETQYF.

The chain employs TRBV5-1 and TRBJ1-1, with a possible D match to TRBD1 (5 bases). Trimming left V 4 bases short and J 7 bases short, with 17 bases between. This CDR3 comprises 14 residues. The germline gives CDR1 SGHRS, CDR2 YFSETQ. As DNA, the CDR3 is TGCGCCAGCAGCACGACGCGGGACGCACTTGAAGCTTTCTTT. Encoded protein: CASSTTRDALEAFF. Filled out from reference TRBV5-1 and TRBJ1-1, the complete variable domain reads KAGVTQTPRYLIKTRGQQVTLSCSPISGHRSVSWYQQTPGQGLQFLFEYFSETQRNKGNFPGRFSGRQFSNSRSEMNVSTLELGDSALYLCASSTTRDALEAFFGQGTRLTVV.

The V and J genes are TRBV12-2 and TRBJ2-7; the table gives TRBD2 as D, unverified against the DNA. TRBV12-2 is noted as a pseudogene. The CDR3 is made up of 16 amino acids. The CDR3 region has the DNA TGTGCAAGTCGCTTAGCGCGAGGGGGGGAGTCCTACGAGCAGTACTTC. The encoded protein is CASRLARGGESYEQYF.

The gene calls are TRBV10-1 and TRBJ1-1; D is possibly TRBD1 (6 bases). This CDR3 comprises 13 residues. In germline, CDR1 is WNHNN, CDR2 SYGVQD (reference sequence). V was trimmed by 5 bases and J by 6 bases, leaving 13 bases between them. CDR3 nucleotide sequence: TGCGCCAGCAGTCTAACCAGGGGCGCTGAAGCTTTCTTT. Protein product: CASSLTRGAEAFF.

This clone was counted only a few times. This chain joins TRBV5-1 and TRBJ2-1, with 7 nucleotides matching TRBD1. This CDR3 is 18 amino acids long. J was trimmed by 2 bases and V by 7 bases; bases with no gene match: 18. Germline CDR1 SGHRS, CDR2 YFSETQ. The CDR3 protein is CASSYPGQRGTTYNEQFF. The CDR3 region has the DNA TGCGCCAGCTCCTACCCGGGACAGAGAGGCACCACCTACAATGAGCAGTTCTTC.

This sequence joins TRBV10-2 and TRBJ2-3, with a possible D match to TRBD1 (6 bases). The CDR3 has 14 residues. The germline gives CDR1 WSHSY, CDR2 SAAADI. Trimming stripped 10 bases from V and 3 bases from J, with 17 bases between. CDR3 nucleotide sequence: TGCGCCACCACAGGGTTGAGGGAGACAGATACGCAGTATTTT. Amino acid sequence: CATTGLRETDTQYF.

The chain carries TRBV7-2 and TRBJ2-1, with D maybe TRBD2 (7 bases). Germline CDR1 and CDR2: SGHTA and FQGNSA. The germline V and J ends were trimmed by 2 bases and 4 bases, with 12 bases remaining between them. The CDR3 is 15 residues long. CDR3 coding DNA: TGTGCCAGCAGCTTACGAGGGGGGGATTACAATGAGCAGTTCTTC. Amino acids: CASSLRGGDYNEQFF. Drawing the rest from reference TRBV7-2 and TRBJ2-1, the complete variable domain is GAGVSQSPSNKVTEKGKDVELRCDPISGHTALYWYRQSLGQGLEFLIYFQGNSAPDKSGLPSDRFSAERTGGSVSTLTIQRTQQEDSAVYLCASSLRGGDYNEQFFGPGTRLTVL.

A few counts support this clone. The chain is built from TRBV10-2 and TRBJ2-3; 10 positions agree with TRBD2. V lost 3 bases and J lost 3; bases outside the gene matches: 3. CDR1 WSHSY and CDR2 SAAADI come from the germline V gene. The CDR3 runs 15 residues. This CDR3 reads CASSDASGGTDTQYF. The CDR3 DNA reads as TGCGCCAGCAGTGACGCTAGCGGGGGAACAGATACGCAGTATTTT.

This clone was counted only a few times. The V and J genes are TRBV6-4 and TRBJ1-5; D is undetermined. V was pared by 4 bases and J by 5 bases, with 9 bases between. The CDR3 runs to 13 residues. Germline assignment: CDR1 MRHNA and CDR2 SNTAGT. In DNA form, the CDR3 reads TGTGCCAGCAGTGCGGAGGTGGATCAGCCCCAGCATTTT. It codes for CASSAEVDQPQHF.

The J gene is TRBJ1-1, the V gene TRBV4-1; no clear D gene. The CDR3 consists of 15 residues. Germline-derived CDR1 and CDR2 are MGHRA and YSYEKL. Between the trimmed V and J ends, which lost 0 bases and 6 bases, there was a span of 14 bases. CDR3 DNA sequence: TGCGCCAGCAGCCAAGATGCCGCCGGCGGGTCTGAAGCTTTCTTT. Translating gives CASSQDAAGGSEAFF.

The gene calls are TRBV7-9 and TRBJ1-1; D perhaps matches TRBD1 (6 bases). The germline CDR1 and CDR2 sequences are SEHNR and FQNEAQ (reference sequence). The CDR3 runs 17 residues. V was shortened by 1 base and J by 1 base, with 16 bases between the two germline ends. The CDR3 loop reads CASSLGDTLWENTEAFF. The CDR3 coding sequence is TGTGCCAGCAGCTTAGGGGACACCCTATGGGAGAACACTGAAGCTTTCTTT.

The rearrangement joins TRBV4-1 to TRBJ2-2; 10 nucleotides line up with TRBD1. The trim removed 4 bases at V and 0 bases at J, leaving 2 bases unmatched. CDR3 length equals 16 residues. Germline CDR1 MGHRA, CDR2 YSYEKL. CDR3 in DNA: TGCGCCAGCAGCCCTGGACAGGGGGCGAACACCGGGGAGCTGTTTTTT. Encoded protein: CASSPGQGANTGELFF.

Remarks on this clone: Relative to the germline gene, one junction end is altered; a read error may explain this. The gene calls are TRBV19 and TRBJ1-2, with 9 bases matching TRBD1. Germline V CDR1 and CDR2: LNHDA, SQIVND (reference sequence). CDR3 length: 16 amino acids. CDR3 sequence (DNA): TGTGCCAGTAGAATAGACAGGGGGACTTCGGACGGTGGCTACACCTTC. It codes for CASRIDRGTSDGGYTF.

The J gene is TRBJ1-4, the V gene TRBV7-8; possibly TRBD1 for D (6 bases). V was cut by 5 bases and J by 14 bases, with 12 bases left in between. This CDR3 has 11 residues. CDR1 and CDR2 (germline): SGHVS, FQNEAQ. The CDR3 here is CASSTGSRLFF. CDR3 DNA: TGTGCCAGCAGCACAGGGTCTCGCCTGTTTTTT.

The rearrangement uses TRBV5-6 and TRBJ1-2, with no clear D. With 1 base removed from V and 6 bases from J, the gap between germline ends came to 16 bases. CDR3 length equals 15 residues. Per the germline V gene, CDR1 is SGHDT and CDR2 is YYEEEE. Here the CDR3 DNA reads TGTGCCAGCAGCTTGCGCGGCCAGCTAAGCGATGGCTACACCTTC. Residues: CASSLRGQLSDGYTF.

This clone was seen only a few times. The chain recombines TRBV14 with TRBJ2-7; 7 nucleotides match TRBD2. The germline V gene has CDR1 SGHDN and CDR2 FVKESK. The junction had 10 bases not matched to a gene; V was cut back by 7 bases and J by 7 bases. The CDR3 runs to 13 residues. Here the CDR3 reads CASNPTGGREQYF. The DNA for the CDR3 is TGTGCCAGCAACCCAACGGGGGGTCGTGAGCAGTACTTC.

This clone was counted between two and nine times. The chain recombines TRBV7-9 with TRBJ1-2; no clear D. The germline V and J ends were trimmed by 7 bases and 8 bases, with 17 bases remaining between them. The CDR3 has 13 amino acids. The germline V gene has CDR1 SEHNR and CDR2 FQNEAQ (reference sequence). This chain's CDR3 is CASTLAVVEGYTF. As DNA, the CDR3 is TGTGCCAGCACCCTAGCAGTGGTAGAGGGCTACACCTTC.

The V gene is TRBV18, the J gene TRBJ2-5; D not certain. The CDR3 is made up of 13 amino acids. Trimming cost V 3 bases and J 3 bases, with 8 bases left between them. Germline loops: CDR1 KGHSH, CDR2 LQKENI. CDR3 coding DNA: TGTGCCAGCTCACCCTTACCAGAAGAGACCCAGTACTTC. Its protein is CASSPLPEETQYF.

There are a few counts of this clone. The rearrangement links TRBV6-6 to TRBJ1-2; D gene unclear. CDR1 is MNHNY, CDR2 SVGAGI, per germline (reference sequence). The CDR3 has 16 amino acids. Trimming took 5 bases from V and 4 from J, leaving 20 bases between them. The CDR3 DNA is TGTGCCAGCAGTCCAGGACTAAGCGTTACCCGCTATGGCTACACCTTC. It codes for CASSPGLSVTRYGYTF.

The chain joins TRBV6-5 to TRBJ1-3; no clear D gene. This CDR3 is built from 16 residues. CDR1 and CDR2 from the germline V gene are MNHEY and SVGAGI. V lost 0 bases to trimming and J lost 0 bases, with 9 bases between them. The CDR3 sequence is CASSYSGGSSGNTIYF. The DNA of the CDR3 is TGTGCCAGCAGTTACTCGGGCGGGAGCTCTGGAAACACCATATATTTT.

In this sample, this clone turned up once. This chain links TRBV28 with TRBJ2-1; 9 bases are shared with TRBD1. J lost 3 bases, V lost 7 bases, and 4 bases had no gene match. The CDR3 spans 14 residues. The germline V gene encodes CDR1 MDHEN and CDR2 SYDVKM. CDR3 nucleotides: TGTGCCAGCACTCGACAGGGGGGCTACAATGAGCAGTTCTTC. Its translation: CASTRQGGYNEQFF. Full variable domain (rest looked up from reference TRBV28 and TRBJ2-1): DVKVTQSSRYLVKRTGEKVFLECVQDMDHENMFWYRQDPGLGLRLIYFSYDVKMKEKGDIPEGYSVSREKKERFSLILESASTNQTSMYLCASTRQGGYNEQFFGPGTRLTVL.

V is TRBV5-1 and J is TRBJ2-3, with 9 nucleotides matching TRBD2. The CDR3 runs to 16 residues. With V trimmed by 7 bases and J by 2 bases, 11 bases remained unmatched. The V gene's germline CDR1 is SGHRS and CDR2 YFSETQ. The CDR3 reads CASRQGRGGLTDTQYF. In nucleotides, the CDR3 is TGCGCCAGCCGTCAGGGGCGGGGGGGCCTCACAGATACGCAGTATTTT.

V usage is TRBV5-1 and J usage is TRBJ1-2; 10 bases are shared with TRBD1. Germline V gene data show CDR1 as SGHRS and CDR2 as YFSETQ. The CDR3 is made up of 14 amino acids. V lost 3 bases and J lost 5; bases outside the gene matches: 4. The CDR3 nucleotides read TGCGCCAGCAGCTCCGGGACAGGGGATTATGGCTACACCTTC. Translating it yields CASSSGTGDYGYTF.

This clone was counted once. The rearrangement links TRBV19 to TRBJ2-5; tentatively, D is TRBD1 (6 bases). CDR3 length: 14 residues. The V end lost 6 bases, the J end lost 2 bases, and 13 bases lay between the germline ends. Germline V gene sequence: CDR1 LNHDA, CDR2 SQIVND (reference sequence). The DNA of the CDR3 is TGTGCCAGTAGGTCGTGGGACACACAAGAGACCCAGTACTTC. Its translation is CASRSWDTQETQYF.